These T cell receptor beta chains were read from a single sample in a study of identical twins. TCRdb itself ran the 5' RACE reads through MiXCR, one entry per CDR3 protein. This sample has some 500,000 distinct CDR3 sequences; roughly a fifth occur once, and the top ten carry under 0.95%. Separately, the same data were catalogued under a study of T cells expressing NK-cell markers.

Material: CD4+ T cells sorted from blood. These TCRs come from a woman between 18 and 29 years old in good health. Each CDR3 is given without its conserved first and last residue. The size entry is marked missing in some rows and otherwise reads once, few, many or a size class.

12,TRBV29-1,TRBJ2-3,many,SYFGGAGTDTQY
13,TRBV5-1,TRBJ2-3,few,ASSPMGGETDTQY
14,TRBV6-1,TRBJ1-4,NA,ASRKDRGPTNEKLF
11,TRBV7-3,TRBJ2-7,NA,ASSLTGRHEQY
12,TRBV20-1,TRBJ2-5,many,SAREVRTQETQY
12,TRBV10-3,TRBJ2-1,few,ATDPGLSYNEQF
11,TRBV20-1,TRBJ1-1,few,SAPRDWNTEAF
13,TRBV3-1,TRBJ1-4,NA,ASSRWTDYNEKLF
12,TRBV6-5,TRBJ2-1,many,ASSYEQSYNEQF
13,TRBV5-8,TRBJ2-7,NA,ASSRTGTEDYEQY
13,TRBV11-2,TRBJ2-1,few,ASSSLQGAGNEQF
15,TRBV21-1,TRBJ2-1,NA,ASSKEGQGARSNEQF
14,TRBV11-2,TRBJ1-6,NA,ASSLVLRSYNSPLH
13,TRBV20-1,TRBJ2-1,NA,SALGGREAGNEQF
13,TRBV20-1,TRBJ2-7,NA,SARPGLAVGHEQY
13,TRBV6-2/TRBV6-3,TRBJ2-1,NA,ASSYLAGGLNEQF
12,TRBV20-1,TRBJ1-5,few,SARSGMGNQPQH
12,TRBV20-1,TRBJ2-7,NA,SARDGQGFDEQY
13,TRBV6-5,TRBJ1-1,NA,ASSSGGGGLGEAF
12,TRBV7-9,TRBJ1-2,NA,ASSAPRGEDGYT
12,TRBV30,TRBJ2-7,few,AWSEAGVDYEQY
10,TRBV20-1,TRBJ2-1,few,SARVGHNEQF
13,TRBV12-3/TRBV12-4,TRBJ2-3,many,ASRVTGGGTDTQY
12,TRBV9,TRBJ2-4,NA,ASSVAGKDNIQY
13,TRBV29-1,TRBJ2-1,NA,SVANLAGGTNEQF
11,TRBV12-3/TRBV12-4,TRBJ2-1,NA,ASNTGDYNEQF
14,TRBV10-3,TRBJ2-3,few,AISVGHRSGSDTQY
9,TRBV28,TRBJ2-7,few,AIGSLYEQY
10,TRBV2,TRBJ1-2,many,ASSPDTYGYT
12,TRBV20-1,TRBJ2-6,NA,SARISSGANVLT
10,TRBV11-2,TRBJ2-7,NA,ASSLEARERE
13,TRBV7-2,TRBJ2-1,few,ASSLGGANYNEQF
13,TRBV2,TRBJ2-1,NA,ASSERGKSYNEQF
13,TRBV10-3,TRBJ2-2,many,AISDRTFSSGELF
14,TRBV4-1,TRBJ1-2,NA,ASSHPPPLSNYGYT
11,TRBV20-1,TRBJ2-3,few,NGSGSSSDTQY
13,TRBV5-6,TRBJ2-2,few,ASRPGTKVTGELF
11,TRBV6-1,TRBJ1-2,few,ASSLEGQLGYT
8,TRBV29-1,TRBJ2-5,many,SVGGETQY
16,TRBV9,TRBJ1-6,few,ASSVGGTGHSYNSPLH
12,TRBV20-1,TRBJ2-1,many,SADRTGSYGEQF
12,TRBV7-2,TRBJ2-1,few,ASSRRASGHEQF
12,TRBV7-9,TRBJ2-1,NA,ASSFNGLDNEQF
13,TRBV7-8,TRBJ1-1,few,ASSFGTGRNTEAF
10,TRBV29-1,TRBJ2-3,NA,SVVQESDTQY
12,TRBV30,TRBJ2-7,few,AWMGLGRTYEQY
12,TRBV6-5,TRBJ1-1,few,ASSYSTDSTEAF
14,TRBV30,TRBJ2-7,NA,AWSLGLAVVSYEQY
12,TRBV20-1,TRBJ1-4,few,SANPGQGAEKLF
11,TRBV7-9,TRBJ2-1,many,ASSELGGYEQF